The 26 T cell receptor beta chains reported below all come from one sample, sequenced in a study of beta chain features in type 1 diabetes. Sequenced material consisted of expressed TCRB transcripts (all of the isolated RNA was reverse transcribed). Some clones are missing from TCRdb's copy, which holds only in-frame ones; the method was immunoSEQ multiplex PCR. Of about 220,000 clones detected, 11% appear once; the ten largest clones hold 1% to 1.5%. Source material: central memory CD4+ T cells from blood. The source is a man aged 18-30 years in good health.

This clone was seen a few times. The rearrangement links TRBV11-2 to TRBJ2-3, with TRBD2 matching over 8 bases. Trimming at V came to 0 bases and at J to 6 bases, leaving 5 bases not matched to a gene. The CDR3 spans 15 residues. CDR1 SGHAT and CDR2 FQNNGV come from the germline V gene. CDR3 DNA sequence: TGTGCCAGCAGCTTAGATGGAGCGGGAGTGGATACGCAGTATTTT. Translation: CASSLDGAGVDTQYF.

This clone was observed a few times. This chain links TRBV29-1 with TRBJ2-3; no firm D call. Trimming cost V 5 bases and J 4 bases, with 7 bases left between them. This CDR3 is 11 amino acids long. The germline gives CDR1 SQVTM, CDR2 ANQGSEA. The CDR3 reads CSVRPSDTQYF. The CDR3 nucleotides are TGCAGCGTTCGGCCGTCAGATACGCAGTATTTT.

This chain joins TRBV18 and TRBJ2-1; 13 bases align to TRBD2. Germline V gene sequence: CDR1 KGHSH, CDR2 LQKENI. With V trimmed by 3 bases and J by 8 bases, 4 bases remained unmatched. CDR3 length: 15 residues. CDR3 DNA: TGTGCCAGCTCACCGACTAGCGGGAGGCCCTATGAGCAGTTCTTC. Amino acid sequence: CASSPTSGRPYEQFF.

This clone has ten or more counts. This rearrangement joins TRBV7-2 to TRBJ2-7; D is possibly TRBD2 (5 bases). The CDR3 is 13 amino acids. The V and J ends lost 5 bases and 5 bases respectively, with 13 bases between them. CDR1 SGHTA and CDR2 FQGNSA come from the germline V gene. The CDR3 loop reads CASSPPAGDEQYF. The DNA of the CDR3 is TGTGCCAGCAGCCCTCCGGCGGGCGACGAGCAGTACTTC.

This clone was found many times. At one end, the junction sequence differs from germline, possibly due to a read error. CDR3 region: CAISGLANNEQFF. DNA for the CDR3: TGTGCCATAAGTGGACTAGCGAACAATGAGCAGTTCTTC. V and J are TRBV10-3 and TRBJ2-1, with 9 bases that match TRBD2. The germline V gene encodes CDR1 ENHRY and CDR2 SYGVKD. This CDR3 is 13 amino acids long.

The chain combines TRBV29-1 with TRBJ2-2, with 9 bases fitting TRBD2. Germline loops: CDR1 SQVTM, CDR2 ANQGSEA. Losses at the gene ends were 7 bases for V and 3 bases for J; bases not matched to a gene: 3. CDR3 length equals 13 residues. The CDR3 reads CSARLADTGELFF. The CDR3 DNA follows: TGCAGCGCCCGACTAGCGGACACCGGGGAGCTGTTTTTT.

This chain uses TRBV5-1 with TRBJ2-1; 12 bases fit TRBD2. This CDR3 spans 16 amino acids. The V and J ends lost 3 bases and 8 bases, in that order; junction bases with no gene match: 9. Per the germline V gene, CDR1 is SGHRS and CDR2 is YFSETQ. CDR3 in amino acids: CASSSLTSGRLHEQFF. Written as DNA, the CDR3 is TGCGCCAGCAGCTCGCTCACTAGCGGGAGGCTCCATGAGCAGTTCTTC.

This clone was detected a few times. This chain connects TRBV5-1 to TRBJ2-5; no reliable D call. The ends were cut back, 3 bases at V and 0 bases at J, with 3 bases in the middle. The CDR3 is 12 amino acids. The germline V gene encodes CDR1 SGHRS and CDR2 YFSETQ. CDR3 coding DNA: TGCGCCAGCAGCTGGGACCAAGAGACCCAGTACTTC. It translates to CASSWDQETQYF.

The rearrangement links TRBV2 to TRBJ2-3; a weak D match, TRBD2 (5 bases). The germline V gene encodes CDR1 SNHLY and CDR2 FYNNEI. This CDR3 has 14 amino acids. V was pared by 8 bases and J by 1 base, with 13 bases between. The CDR3 sequence is CASLHPGGTDTQYF. The CDR3 nucleotides are TGTGCCAGCCTTCACCCCGGGGGCACAGATACGCAGTATTTT.

This clone was counted between two and nine times. The V and J genes are TRBV9 and TRBJ1-1, with a tentative D call TRBD1 (5 bases). CDR1 SGDLS and CDR2 YYNGEE come from the germline V gene. The CDR3 sequence is 16 residues long. V lost 4 bases and J lost 0, with 16 bases in between. The CDR3 loop reads CASSPGPMSMNTEAFF. CDR3 nucleotides: TGTGCCAGCAGCCCGGGACCGATGTCCATGAACACTGAAGCTTTCTTT. Filled out from reference TRBV9 and TRBJ1-1, the complete variable domain reads DSGVTQTPKHLITATGQRVTLRCSPRSGDLSVYWYQQSLDQGLQFLIQYYNGEERAKGNILERFSAQQFPDLHSELNLSSLELGDSALYFCASSPGPMSMNTEAFFGQGTRLTVV.

This chain uses TRBV5-4 with TRBJ1-1; no firm D call. The CDR3 consists of 12 residues. Trimming removed 5 bases at V and 5 bases at J, with 10 bases between. Germline V gene lookup returns CDR1 SGHNT and CDR2 YYREEE (reference sequence). The CDR3 nucleotides are TGTGCCAGCAGTCTAGGCGTGACTGAAGCTTTCTTT. Translating gives CASSLGVTEAFF. The variable domain in full, with the rest retrieved from reference TRBV5-4 and TRBJ1-1, is ETGVTQSPTHLIKTRGQQVTLRCSSQSGHNTVSWYQQALGQGPQFIFQYYREEENGRGNFPPRFSGLQFPNYSSELNVNALELDDSALYLCASSLGVTEAFFGQGTRLTVV.

The rearrangement joins TRBV4-3 to TRBJ2-3; 13 nucleotides align to TRBD2. Per germline, CDR1 LGHNA and CDR2 YSLEER. After removal of 4 bases from V and 8 bases from J, the junction contained 9 bases not matched to a gene. The CDR3 has 16 amino acids. The CDR3 spells CASSPRTSGRWGTQYF. As DNA, the CDR3 is TGCGCCAGCAGCCCCCGGACTAGCGGGAGATGGGGTACGCAGTATTTT.

This clone was found many times. V usage is TRBV30 and J usage is TRBJ2-5, with TRBD2 as a possible D gene (5 bases). The CDR3 length is 13 residues. V lost 7 bases and J 2 bases, leaving 14 bases between the germline ends. The germline CDR1 and CDR2 sequences are GTSNPN and SVGIG (reference sequence). The CDR3 nucleotides are TGTGCCTCTTCACTAGGGCCTCAAGAGACCCAGTACTTC. Its translation: CASSLGPQETQYF.

The V call is TRBV11-3, the J call TRBJ2-1, with D uncertain. V lost 0 bases to trimming and J lost 8 bases, with 20 bases between them. The CDR3 has 17 residues. Germline assignment: CDR1 SGHNT and CDR2 YENEEA. CDR3 coding DNA: TGTGCCAGCAGCTTAGATCGCTCCAGTCGGGTTCGGGATGAGCAGTTCTTC. It specifies CASSLDRSSRVRDEQFF.

The sample holds a few counts of this clone. The genes are TRBV5-1 and TRBJ2-5; D is ambiguous. The V gene lost 0 bases and the J gene lost 2 bases, with 8 bases spanning the gap. Germline V lookup: CDR1 SGHRS, CDR2 YFSETQ. The length of the CDR3 is 14 residues. CDR3 amino acids: CASSLAQEQETQYF. The CDR3 bases are TGCGCCAGCAGCTTGGCGCAGGAGCAAGAGACCCAGTACTTC.

The V gene is TRBV5-6, the J gene TRBJ2-5, with D unclear. This CDR3 region has 12 residues. Trimming pared 1 base from V and 4 bases from J, leaving 5 bases between. Per the germline V gene, CDR1 is SGHDT and CDR2 is YYEEEE. CDR3 bases: TGTGCCAGCAGCTTGTCGCGAGAGACCCAGTACTTC. Encoded protein: CASSLSRETQYF.

The chain uses TRBV6-5 and TRBJ2-7; 7 nucleotides line up with TRBD1. Germline-derived CDR1 and CDR2 are MNHEY and SVGAGI. V shed 6 bases and J 7 bases; nucleotides not matched to a gene: 12. The CDR3 totals 14 residues. The CDR3 sequence: CASSRNDRAREQYF. For the CDR3, the DNA is TGTGCCAGCAGCCGAAACGACAGGGCGAGAGAGCAGTACTTC.

This clone occurred many times. The rearrangement links TRBV14 to TRBJ1-2; unclear D gene. V was pared by 3 bases and J by 6 bases, with 8 bases between. This CDR3 is built from 12 residues. Germline values: CDR1 SGHDN, CDR2 FVKESK. The CDR3 DNA follows: TGTGCCAGCAGCCACAGCTCCCATGGCTACACCTTC. It encodes CASSHSSHGYTF. Together with reference TRBV14 and TRBJ1-2, the CDR3 gives the full variable domain: EAGVTQFPSHSVIEKGQTVTLRCDPISGHDNLYWYRRVMGKEIKFLLHFVKESKQDESGMPNNRFLAERTGGTYSTLKVQPAELEDSGVYFCASSHSSHGYTFGSGTRLTVV.

The V call is TRBV30, the J call TRBJ1-5; D call uncertain. V lost 2 bases and J lost 1, with 9 bases in between. Per germline, CDR1 GTSNPN and CDR2 SVGIG (reference sequence). The CDR3 runs to 14 residues. CDR3 sequence reads: CAWSFSGSNQPQHF. The CDR3 coding sequence is TGTGCCTGGAGTTTTTCTGGGAGCAATCAGCCCCAGCATTTT.

This clone was observed many times. The chain employs TRBV10-3 and TRBJ2-2; 11 bases match TRBD2. The CDR3 has 15 residues. V was pared by 9 bases and J by 2 bases, with 5 bases of the junction left unmatched. Per the germline V gene, CDR1 is ENHRY and CDR2 is SYGVKD. CDR3: CAIDTSGSNTGELFF. In DNA form, the CDR3 reads TGTGCCATAGACACTAGCGGGAGTAACACCGGGGAGCTGTTTTTT.

This clone was detected only a few times. This chain's CDR3 is CASSPRDRATEAFF. The CDR3 DNA reads as TGTGCCAGCAGCCCACGGGACAGGGCCACTGAAGCTTTCTTT. This sequence joins TRBV28 and TRBJ1-1; 9 bases map to TRBD1. The J segment lost 4 bases and the V segment lost 6 bases, leaving 6 bases of the junction unmatched. Germline V gene sequence: CDR1 MDHEN, CDR2 SYDVKM. The CDR3 has 14 residues.

The chain employs TRBV9 and TRBJ1-1; 8 nucleotides agree with TRBD1. Germline CDR1 SGDLS, CDR2 YYNGEE. After removal of 1 base from V and 4 bases from J, the junction contained 12 bases not matched to a gene. The CDR3 consists of 17 residues. The CDR3 bases are TGTGCCAGCAGCGTAAGCTTAGCAGGACAGGGCGGCACTGAAGCTTTCTTT. It codes for CASSVSLAGQGGTEAFF.

This clone was detected only a few times. The chain recombines TRBV7-2 with TRBJ2-3; the D gene is possibly TRBD2 (5 bases). The V and J ends lost 0 bases and 6 bases respectively, with 7 bases between them. CDR1 is SGHTA, CDR2 FQGNSA, per germline. This CDR3 is 13 amino acids long. As DNA, the CDR3 is TGTGCCAGCAGCTTAGCGCGCGGGGATACGCAGTATTTT. Translated, it gives CASSLARGDTQYF.

This clone was observed a handful of times. The genes are TRBV15 and TRBJ2-1; 11 nucleotides align to TRBD2. CDR1 and CDR2 from the germline V gene are LNHNV and YYDKDF (reference sequence). J gave up 3 bases and V 3 bases, and 4 bases lay outside the gene matches. This CDR3 spans 16 amino acids. CDR3 bases: TGTGCCACCAGCAGCCCGGGACTAGCGGTCTACAATGAGCAGTTCTTC. Its protein product is CATSSPGLAVYNEQFF.

This clone was seen ten or more times. The chain recombines TRBV4-2 with TRBJ2-5; 7 positions agree with TRBD2. After removal of 5 bases from V and 5 bases from J, the junction contained 8 bases not matched to a gene. This CDR3 comprises 14 residues. CDR1 is LGHNA, CDR2 YNFKEQ, per germline. CDR3 sequence: CASSTGGRAETQYF. The CDR3 bases are TGTGCCAGCAGCACCGGAGGGAGGGCGGAGACCCAGTACTTC.

The chain couples TRBV5-1 to TRBJ2-1, with 9 bases identical to TRBD2. This CDR3 is built from 17 residues. Germline CDR1 is SGHRS and CDR2 is YFSETQ. V lost 4 bases and J lost 0; bases outside the gene matches: 8. This CDR3 reads CASSVGSGSFSYNEQFF. Here the CDR3 DNA reads TGCGCCAGCAGCGTGGGTAGCGGGAGTTTCTCCTACAATGAGCAGTTCTTC.